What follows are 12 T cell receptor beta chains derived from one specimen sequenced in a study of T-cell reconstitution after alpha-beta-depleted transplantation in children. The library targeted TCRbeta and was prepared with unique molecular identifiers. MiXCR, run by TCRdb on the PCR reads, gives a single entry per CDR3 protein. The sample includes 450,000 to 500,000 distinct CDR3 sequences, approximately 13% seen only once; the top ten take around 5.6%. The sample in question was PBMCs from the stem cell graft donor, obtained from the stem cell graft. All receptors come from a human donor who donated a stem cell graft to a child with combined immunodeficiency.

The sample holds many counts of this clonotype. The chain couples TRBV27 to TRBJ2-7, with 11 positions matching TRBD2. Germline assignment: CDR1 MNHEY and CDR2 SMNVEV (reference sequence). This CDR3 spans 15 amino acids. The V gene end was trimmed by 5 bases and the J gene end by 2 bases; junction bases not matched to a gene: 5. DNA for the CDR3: TGTGCCAGCAGTATGTTAGCGGGAGGGCCCTACGAGCAGTACTTC. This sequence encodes CASSMLAGGPYEQYF.

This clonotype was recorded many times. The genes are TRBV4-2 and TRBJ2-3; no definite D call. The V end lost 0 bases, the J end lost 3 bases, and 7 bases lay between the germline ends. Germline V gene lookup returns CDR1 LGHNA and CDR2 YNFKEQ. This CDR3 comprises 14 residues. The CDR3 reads CASSQDLRTDTQYF. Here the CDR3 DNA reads TGTGCCAGCAGCCAAGATTTGAGGACAGATACGCAGTATTTT.

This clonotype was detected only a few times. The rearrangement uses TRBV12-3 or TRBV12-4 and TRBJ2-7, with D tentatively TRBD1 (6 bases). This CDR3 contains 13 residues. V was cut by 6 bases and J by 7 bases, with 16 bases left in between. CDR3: CASSPWDTGEQYF. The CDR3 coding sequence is TGTGCCAGCAGCCCCTGGGACACGGGGGAGCAGTACTTC.

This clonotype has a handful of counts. CDR3 DNA sequence: TGTGCTAGTGTTTTCCAGGCCAATGAGCAGTTCTTC. This translates into CASVFQANEQFF. The V gene is TRBV12-5, the J gene TRBJ2-1; no definite D call. This CDR3 comprises 12 residues. CDR1 and CDR2 (germline): LGHNT, FRNRAP. The V and J ends lost 7 bases and 6 bases respectively, with 10 bases between them.

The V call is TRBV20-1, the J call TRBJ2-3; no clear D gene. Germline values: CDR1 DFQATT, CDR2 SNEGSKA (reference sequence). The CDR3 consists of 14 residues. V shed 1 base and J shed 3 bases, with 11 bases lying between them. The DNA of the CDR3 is TGCAGTGCTAGAGCCCCGGCGGTAACAGATACGCAGTATTTT. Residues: CSARAPAVTDTQYF.

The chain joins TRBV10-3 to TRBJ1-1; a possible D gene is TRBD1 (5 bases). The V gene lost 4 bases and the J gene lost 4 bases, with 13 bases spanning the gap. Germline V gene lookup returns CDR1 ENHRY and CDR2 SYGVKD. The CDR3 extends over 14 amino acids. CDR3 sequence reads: CAISAGAKGTEAFF. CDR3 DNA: TGTGCCATCAGTGCCGGGGCTAAGGGCACTGAAGCTTTCTTT.

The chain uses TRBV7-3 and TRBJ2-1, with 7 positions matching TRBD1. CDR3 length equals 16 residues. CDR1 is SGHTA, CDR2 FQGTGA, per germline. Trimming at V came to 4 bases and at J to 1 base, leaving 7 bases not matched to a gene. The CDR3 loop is CASSYSGTESYNEQFF. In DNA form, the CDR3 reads TGTGCCAGCAGCTATTCCGGGACAGAATCCTACAATGAGCAGTTCTTC.

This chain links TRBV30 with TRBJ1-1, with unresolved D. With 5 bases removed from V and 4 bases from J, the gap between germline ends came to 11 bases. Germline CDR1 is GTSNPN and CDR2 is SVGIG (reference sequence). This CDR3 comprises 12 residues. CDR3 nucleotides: TGTGCCTGGGGGGTAGGAGGCACTGAAGCTTTCTTT. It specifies CAWGVGGTEAFF.

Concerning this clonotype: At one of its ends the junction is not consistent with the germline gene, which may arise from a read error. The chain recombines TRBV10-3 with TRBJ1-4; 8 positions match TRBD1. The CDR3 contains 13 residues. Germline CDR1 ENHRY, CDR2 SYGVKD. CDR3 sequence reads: CAIGEQGEEKLFF. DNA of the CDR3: TGTGCCATCGGTGAACAGGGGGAAGAAAAACTGTTTTTT.

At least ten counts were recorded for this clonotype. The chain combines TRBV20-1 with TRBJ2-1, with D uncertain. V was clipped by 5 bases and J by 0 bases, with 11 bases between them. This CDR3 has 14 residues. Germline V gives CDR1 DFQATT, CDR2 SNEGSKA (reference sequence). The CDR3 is CSAFRPSSYNEQFF. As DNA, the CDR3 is TGCAGTGCTTTCCGGCCCAGCTCCTACAATGAGCAGTTCTTC.

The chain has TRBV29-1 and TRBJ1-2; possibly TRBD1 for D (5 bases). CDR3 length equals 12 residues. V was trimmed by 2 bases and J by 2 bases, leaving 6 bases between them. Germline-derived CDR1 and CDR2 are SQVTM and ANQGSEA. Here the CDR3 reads CSVEQGNYGYTF. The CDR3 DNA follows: TGCAGCGTTGAACAGGGCAACTATGGCTACACCTTC.

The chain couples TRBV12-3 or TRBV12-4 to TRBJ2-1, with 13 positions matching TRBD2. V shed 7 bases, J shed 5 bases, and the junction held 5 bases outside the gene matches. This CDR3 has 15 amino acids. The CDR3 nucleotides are TGTGCCAGCACGACTAGCGGGAGGCAACACAATGAGCAGTTCTTC. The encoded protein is CASTTSGRQHNEQFF.